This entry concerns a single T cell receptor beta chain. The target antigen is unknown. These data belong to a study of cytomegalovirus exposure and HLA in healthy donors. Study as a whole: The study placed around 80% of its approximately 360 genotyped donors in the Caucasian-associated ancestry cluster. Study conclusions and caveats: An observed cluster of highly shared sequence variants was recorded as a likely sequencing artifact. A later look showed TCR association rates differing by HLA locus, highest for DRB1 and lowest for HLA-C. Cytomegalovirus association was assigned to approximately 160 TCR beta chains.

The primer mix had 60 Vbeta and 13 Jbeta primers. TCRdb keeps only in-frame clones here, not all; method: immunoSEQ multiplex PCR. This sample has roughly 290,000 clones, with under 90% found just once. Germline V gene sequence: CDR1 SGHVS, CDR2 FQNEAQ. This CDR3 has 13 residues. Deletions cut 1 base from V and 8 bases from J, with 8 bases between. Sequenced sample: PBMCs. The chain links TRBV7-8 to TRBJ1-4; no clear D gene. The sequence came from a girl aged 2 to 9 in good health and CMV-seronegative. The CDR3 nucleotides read TGTGCCAGCAGCTTAGGGCTAGGAGAAAAACTGTTTTTT. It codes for CASSLGLGEKLFF.